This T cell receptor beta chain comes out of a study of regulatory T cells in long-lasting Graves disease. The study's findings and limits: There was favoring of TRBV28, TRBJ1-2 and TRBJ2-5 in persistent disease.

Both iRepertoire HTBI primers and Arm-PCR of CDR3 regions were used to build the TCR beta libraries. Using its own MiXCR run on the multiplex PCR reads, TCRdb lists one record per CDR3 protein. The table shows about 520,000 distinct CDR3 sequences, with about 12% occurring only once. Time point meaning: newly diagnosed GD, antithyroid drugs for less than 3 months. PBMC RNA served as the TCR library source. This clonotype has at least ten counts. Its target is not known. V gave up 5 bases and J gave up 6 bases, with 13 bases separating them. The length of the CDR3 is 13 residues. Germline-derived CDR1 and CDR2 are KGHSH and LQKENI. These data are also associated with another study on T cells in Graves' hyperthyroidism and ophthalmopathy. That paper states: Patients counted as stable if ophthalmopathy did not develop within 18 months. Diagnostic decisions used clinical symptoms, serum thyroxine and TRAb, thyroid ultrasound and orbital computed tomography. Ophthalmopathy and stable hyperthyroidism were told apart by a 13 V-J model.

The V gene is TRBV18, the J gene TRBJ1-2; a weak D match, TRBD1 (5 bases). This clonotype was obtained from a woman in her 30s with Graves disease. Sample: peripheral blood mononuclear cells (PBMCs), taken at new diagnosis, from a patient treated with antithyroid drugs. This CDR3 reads CASSKQGGDGYTF. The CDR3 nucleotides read TGTGCCAGCTCAAAGCAGGGTGGAGATGGCTACACCTTC.